The clone carrying this T cell receptor beta chain turned up a few times. The antigen is not known. These data belong to a study of cytomegalovirus exposure and HLA in healthy donors. Primers for the PCR totalled 60 Vbeta and 13 Jbeta. TCRdb's table, derived via immunoSEQ multiplex PCR, lists solely in-frame clones and lacks some. The data contain around 97,000 clones, 9.4% of them singletons. Study conclusions and caveats: Association of a missense DCLRE1C variant with TCR beta V- and J-gene trimming was reported in a later analysis. Available immune exposure information covered CMV serostatus only.

Sequencing input: PBMCs. This sequence was found in a middle-aged man in good health and CMV-seropositive.

This CDR3 is CASSLDRLNTEAFF. The CDR3 DNA reads TGTGCCAGCAGTCTGGACAGACTGAACACTGAAGCTTTCTTT. This chain joins TRBV27 and TRBJ1-1, with TRBD1 as a possible D gene (6 bases). The CDR3 is made up of 14 amino acids. CDR1 and CDR2 (germline): MNHEY, SMNVEV (reference sequence). The V gene lost 5 bases and the J gene lost 0 bases, with 10 bases spanning the gap.